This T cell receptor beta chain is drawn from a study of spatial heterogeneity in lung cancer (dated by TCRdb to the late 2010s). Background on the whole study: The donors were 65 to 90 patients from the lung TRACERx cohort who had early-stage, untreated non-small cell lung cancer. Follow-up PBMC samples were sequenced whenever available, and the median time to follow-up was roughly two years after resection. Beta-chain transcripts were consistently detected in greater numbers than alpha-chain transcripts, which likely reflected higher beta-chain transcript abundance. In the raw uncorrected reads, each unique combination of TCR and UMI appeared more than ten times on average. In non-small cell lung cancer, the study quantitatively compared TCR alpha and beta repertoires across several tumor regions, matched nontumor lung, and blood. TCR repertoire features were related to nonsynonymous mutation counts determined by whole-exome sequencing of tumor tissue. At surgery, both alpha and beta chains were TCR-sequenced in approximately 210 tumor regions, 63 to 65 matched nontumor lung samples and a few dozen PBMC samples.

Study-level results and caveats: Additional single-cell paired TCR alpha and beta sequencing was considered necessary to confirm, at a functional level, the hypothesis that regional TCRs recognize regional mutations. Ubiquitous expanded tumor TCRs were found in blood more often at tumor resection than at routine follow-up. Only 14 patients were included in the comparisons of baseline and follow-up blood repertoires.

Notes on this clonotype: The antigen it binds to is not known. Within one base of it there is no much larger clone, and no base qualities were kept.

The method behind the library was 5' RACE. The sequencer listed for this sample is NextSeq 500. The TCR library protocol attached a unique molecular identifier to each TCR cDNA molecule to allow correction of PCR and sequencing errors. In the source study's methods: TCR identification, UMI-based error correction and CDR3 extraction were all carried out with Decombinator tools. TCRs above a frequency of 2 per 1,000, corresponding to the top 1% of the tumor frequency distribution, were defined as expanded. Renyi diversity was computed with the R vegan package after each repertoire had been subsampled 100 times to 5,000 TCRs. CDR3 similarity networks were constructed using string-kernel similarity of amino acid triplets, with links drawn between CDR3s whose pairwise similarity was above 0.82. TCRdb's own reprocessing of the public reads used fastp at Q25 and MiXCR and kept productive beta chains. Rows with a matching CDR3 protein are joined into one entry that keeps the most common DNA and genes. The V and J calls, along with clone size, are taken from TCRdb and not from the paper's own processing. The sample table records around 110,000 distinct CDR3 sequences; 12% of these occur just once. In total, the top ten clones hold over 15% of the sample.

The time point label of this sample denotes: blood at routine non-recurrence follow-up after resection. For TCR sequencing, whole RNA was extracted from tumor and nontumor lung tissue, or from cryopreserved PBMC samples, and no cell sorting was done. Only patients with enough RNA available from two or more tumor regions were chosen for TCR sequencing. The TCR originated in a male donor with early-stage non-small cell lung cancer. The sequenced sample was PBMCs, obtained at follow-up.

The DNA sequence follows: TGCAGCGTTCTAAAGACAGTAAAAGATAGCACCGGGGAGCTGTTTTTT. Its translation is CSVLKTVKDSTGELFF. The V and J genes are TRBV29-1 and TRBJ2-2, with a tentative D gene TRBD1 over 5 matching bases. The germline ends are 20 bases apart after V is trimmed by 5 bases and J by 4 bases. The CDR3 spans 16 residues, from the cysteine through the phenylalanine. This entry keeps only the CDR3 DNA: 48 bases, framed from base 1. The germline V gene supplies CDR1 SQVTM and CDR2 ANQGSEA.